The 4 T cell receptor beta chains in this list originate from one sample, sequenced in a study of blood T cell repertoires in COVID-19. The assay was immunoSEQ multiplex PCR, and TCRdb's table has in-frame clones only and misses some. The sample consists of approximately 150,000 clones, over 70% of them appearing once. The specimen sequenced was peripheral blood. These receptors were obtained from a man aged 50 or older who had recovered from COVID-19.

The chain uses TRBV6-2 or TRBV6-3 and TRBJ1-4, with TRBD1 identical over 7 bases. This CDR3 comprises 17 residues. CDR1 and CDR2 from the germline V gene are MNHEY and SVGEGT. Trimming at V came to 4 bases and at J to 0 bases, leaving 8 bases not matched to a gene. CDR3 nucleotide sequence: TGTGCCAGCAGTTCTCAGGGGGACCTTGCAACTAATGAAAAACTGTTTTTT. It codes for CASSSQGDLATNEKLFF.

The genes are TRBV18 and TRBJ2-3, with 7 bases lining up with TRBD2. The CDR3 length is 15 residues. Germline lookup yields CDR1 KGHSH and CDR2 LQKENI. The V and J ends lost 3 bases and 1 base, in that order; junction bases with no gene match: 4. CDR3 coding DNA: TGTGCCAGCTCACCTGGGCTAGCGGGCACAGATACGCAGTATTTT. It yields the protein CASSPGLAGTDTQYF.

In regard to this clone: Other nucleotide sequences in the sample specify the same CDR3. The chain carries TRBV30 and TRBJ2-2, with 8 bases aligning to TRBD1. The trim removed 5 bases at V and 2 bases at J, leaving 1 base unmatched. Germline loops: CDR1 GTSNPN, CDR2 SVGIG (reference sequence). The CDR3 has 13 amino acids. CDR3 bases: TGTGCCTGGGGACAGGGAAACACCGGGGAGCTGTTTTTT. This sequence encodes CAWGQGNTGELFF.

The rearrangement links TRBV9 to TRBJ1-1; 8 positions match TRBD1. Germline assignment: CDR1 SGDLS and CDR2 YYNGEE. The CDR3 has 13 amino acids. V lost 4 bases and J lost 5; bases outside the gene matches: 4. The DNA for the CDR3 is TGTGCCAGCAGCACCAGACAGGGGACTGAAGCTTTCTTT. Residues: CASSTRQGTEAFF.